What follows describes a single T cell receptor beta chain. Its antigen remains unidentified. This sample was included in a study of cytomegalovirus exposure and HLA in healthy donors (dated by TCRdb to 2016 to 2017). A note on the overall study: According to an earlier analysis of 587 of the donors, some 170 million T cells yielded over 100 million unique TCR beta sequences and roughly 280 Gb of sequence data. An early release that covered about 600 HLA-typed donors contained about 300 gigabases of sequencing data and 65 million to 100 million unique TCR sequences. Of the roughly 390 genotyped donors, about 84% fell in the genetic ancestry cluster associated with self-reported Caucasian donors. The study was designed to test whether signatures of past pathogen exposure could be identified by cataloging public T cell receptors. The study used immunosequencing to profile the T cell repertoires of approximately 630 subjects and linked those repertoires to cytomegalovirus serostatus. Besides the first cohort of roughly 660 subjects, a separate validation cohort made up of some 110 different subjects was used. The study combined high-throughput TCR immunosequencing, statistical association of individual TCRs with disease status, and machine learning to predict cytomegalovirus infection status. A later analysis re-analyzed previously published TCR beta repertoires from 666 donors and added high-resolution HLA genotyping to study TCR occurrence patterns. Rather than drawing on any new phenotypic data, the later analysis identified candidate immune exposures from TCR beta sequences and the way those sequences occurred across donors. To decide whether each TCR beta V gene segment behaved as functional or pseudogenic, an earlier analysis of some 580 of the donors relied on high-throughput TCR beta sequencing. Donor age, sex, ethnicity and CMV serostatus were collected together with the repertoire data. In a later genetic analysis, genome-wide SNP genotypes for about 65% of the 666 donors were used, and that subset was treated as a discovery cohort. Every discovery cohort repertoire had been produced on one sequencing platform. Both class I and class II loci were covered by HLA typing, at four-digit resolution. Typing coverage varied by locus: roughly 629-630 donors for A, B, C, DRB1 and DQB1; about 520 for DQA1; approximately 610 for DPA1; roughly 450 for DPB1. About five DR-DQ haplotypes were treated as single units for association and clustering because of strong linkage in the cohort. Across 398 genotyped donors of the cohort, an average of approximately 240,000 unique TCR beta nucleotide sequences per donor were sequenced, and 15% to 20% of those sequences were non-productive.

Points the paper makes about the study in general: Roughly uniform sequencing depth across donors was assumed in presence/absence analyses, although this assumption may not hold. In the study, around 150 TCR beta chains were listed as associated with cytomegalovirus. When HLA alleles, especially DR and DQ, strongly co-occurred, attributing TCR associations to individual alleles was difficult. The authors suggested that the approach could potentially be extended to other disease states and immunological phenotypes. According to a later analysis, parvovirus B19, influenza, CMV and Epstein-Barr virus appeared linked to several top co-occurrence clusters. Immune exposure information for the cohort was limited to CMV serostatus. An earlier analysis of several hundred of the donors showed that most TCR beta V segments appeared in productive rearrangements either about 87% or about 30% of the time, which broadly matched IMGT annotations. Because the 87-base-pair reads could not distinguish some IMGT-functional V segments, including TRBV6-2 and TRBV6-3, those segments were excluded. Only TCR beta chains were sequenced in this cohort, and the absence of alpha or paired-chain data limited detectable features. In a later analysis, more than 15,000 TCR beta sequences were associated with specific HLA alleles at a false discovery rate of 0.05. In a later analysis, HLA-associated TCR beta chains were found to be more clonally expanded and to have lower generation probabilities than equally common non-associated chains. In vitro tests confirmed that a few of the cytomegalovirus-associated TCR beta chains recognize cytomegalovirus antigens. The classifier was reported to diagnose cytomegalovirus status with high specificity and sensitivity in both the original cohort and the validation cohort. Across donors, most TCR sequences were observed very rarely, whereas some public TCRs were present in many individuals. A later genetic analysis associated a missense DCLRE1C variant with V-gene and J-gene trimming of TCR beta chains, and an independent cohort replicated the association. Compared with the roughly 600-donor mean, donors in an Asian-associated ancestry cluster had fewer N-insertions in productive TCRs, according to a later genetic analysis. A further reported finding was that TCR beta sequences accurately predicted the HLA-A and HLA-B alleles for most subjects in the first cohort. A cluster of highly shared sequence variants was judged likely to represent a technical artifact of the sequencing pipeline. A later analysis found that TCR association rates varied across HLA loci, with DRB1 alleles showing the most associated TCRs and HLA-C alleles the fewest. According to a later analysis, most CMV-associated TCR beta chains appeared to be HLA-restricted, and the HLA associations seemed to be driven largely by CMV exposure. The earlier analysis of approximately 560 of the donors excluded roughly 16 rarely observed V segments, including chromosome 9 orphons, because counts were too low. Because HLA typing was unavailable for some donors at each locus, only the typed subset was used in association tests. Correlated functional status among segregating V segments might be attributable to linkage disequilibrium, but an unknown experimental factor could not be ruled out.

The cohort comprised around 700 healthy bone marrow donors. Cohort members were all nominally healthy when sampled, although unrecorded immune exposures were likely present. The donor tested CMV seronegative, placing the donor among the 350 to 400 seronegative members of the cohort. Each donor provided a peripheral blood sample, and peripheral blood mononuclear cells were used for TCR beta sequencing. Genomic DNA extraction from the blood cell samples was performed with the Qiagen DNeasy Blood Extraction Kit. From the germline V gene, CDR1 is SGHAT and CDR2 is FQNNGV. The junction shows trimming of 2 bases on V and 10 bases on J, plus 14 bases between the germline ends. Taken from cysteine to phenylalanine, the CDR3 has 13 residues. The sequence is cut down to CDR3 DNA, 39 bases in frame from base 1. Libraries were made using the immunoSEQ multiplex PCR assay. The multiplex PCR relied on a mix of 60 forward primers for TCR Vbeta segments and 13 reverse primers for TCR Jbeta segments. Amplification of the CDR3 region of rearranged TCR beta genes was performed with a multiplex PCR assay on genomic DNA. The Illumina HiSeq System was used to sequence the amplified TCR beta libraries as 87-base-pair reads. On the study's bioinformatics: Across the 500 to 850 repertoires, a later analysis counted around 80 million unique TCR beta chains, approximately 10 million of which were shared by at least two donors. To remove PCR and sequencing errors, raw reads were error-corrected and collapsed into unique sequences using a nearest-neighbor algorithm that merged closely related sequences. CDR3 sequences were aligned to IMGT reference sequences to assign V, D and J gene segments. For a sequence to be retained, at least a six-nucleotide match to both a V gene segment and a J gene segment was required. Rearrangements were classified as productive when the CDR3 lacked stop codons and remained in frame with V and J, and all other rearrangements were classified as non-productive. Following IMGT convention, CDR3 was defined as the stretch from the second conserved V-encoded cysteine up to the conserved J-encoded phenylalanine. The earlier analysis of around 640 of the donors excluded sequences that lacked an unambiguous match to a single V gene segment. In an earlier analysis of some 590 of the donors, a V segment was called functional when productive rearrangements were above 56.7%, and segregating when the standard deviation between donors exceeded 5%. A statistical classification framework was built for diagnosing cytomegalovirus status from the catalog of TCR beta chain sequences. A later analysis assigned V and J genes by comparing TCR nucleotide sequences with IMGT/GENE-DB human TR gene sequences. Using the TCRdist pipeline, a later analysis assigned CDR3 sequences along with most-parsimonious VDJ recombination scenarios. In a later analysis, every TCR beta chain was defined by the combination of its CDR3 amino acid sequence and its V-gene family, and reads without a unique V-gene family were dropped. In a later analysis, a few hundred highly shared, low-generation-probability nucleotide sequences were removed to address suspected cross-contamination and a sequencing artifact. A later analysis calculated a clonal expansion index for each public chain from normalized within-repertoire ranks of inferred template counts. In a later analysis, generation probabilities were computed using a VDJ recombination model fitted to out-of-frame rearrangements, and the results were checked against IGoR. Hypergeometric tests were used in a later analysis to score TCR-TCR, TCR-HLA and TCR-CMV co-occurrence, with a repertoire-size bias correction applied to the TCR pairs. In a later analysis, false discovery rates were estimated by permuting HLA or CMV assignments 20 times. In a later analysis, co-occurring TCRs were grouped using DBSCAN, with TCRdist sequence similarity added in when clustering inside HLA-allele-positive subsets. Co-occurrence clustering excluded repertoires with fewer than 30,000 or more than 120,000 public chains, plus five with anomalous nucleotide sharing. TCRdb obtained this table from immuneACCESS and retained in-frame rearrangements with V and J assigned. These tables miss some clones; where compared with another copy, unresolved V genes account for less than half of the shortfall, and the remainder is unexplained. Clone size and V and J calls were adopted from that table, with D and trimming inferred from the DNA. The table held for this sample gives approximately 110,000 clones. Roughly 1% of the sample lies in the top ten.

Material: PBMCs. The chain links TRBV11-2 with TRBJ1-1; tentative D gene TRBD1, with 5 bases matching. The receptor was derived from a man in his late teens or twenties in good health and CMV-seronegative. The CDR3 reads as follows: CASSLSSGARAFF. The DNA reads TGTGCCAGCAGCTTATCAAGCGGGGCGCGAGCTTTCTTT. The entire variable domain, with the stretches around the CDR3 drawn from the reference TRBV11-2 and TRBJ1-1 proteins, is EAGVAQSPRYKIIEKRQSVAFWCNPISGHATLYWYQQILGQGPKLLIQFQNNGVVDDSQLPKDRFSAERLKGVDSTLKIQPAKLEDSAVYLCASSLSSGARAFFGQGTRLTVV.